These 31 T cell receptor beta chains came from one sample sequenced in a study of Ad26.COV2.S vaccination and SARS-CoV-2 variants. Treatment indicated: around 19 received Ad26.COV2.S at low or high dose, single or two shots; roughly five received placebo; per-sample allocation not given. After the first vaccine or placebo injection, samples were drawn on day 63. The assay was immunoSEQ multiplex PCR, and TCRdb's table has in-frame clones only and misses some. The sample has about 350,000 clones, about 88% seen once. This material consisted of peripheral blood, taken in a trial of Ad26.COV2.S vaccine versus placebo. These receptors all come from a person aged 18 to 59 who received the Ad26.COV2.S COVID-19 vaccine or a placebo.

Regarding this clone: Distinct nucleotide sequences in the sample also encode this CDR3. For the CDR3, the DNA is TGTGCCAGCAGCCCTGGACAGGGGAACACTGAAGCTTTCTTT. This encodes CASSPGQGNTEAFF. The J gene is TRBJ1-1, the V gene TRBV5-4, with 8 bases aligning to TRBD1. Germline V gives CDR1 SGHNT, CDR2 YYREEE (reference sequence). With 4 bases clipped from V and 1 base from J, the junction kept 3 bases outside the gene matches. The CDR3 sequence is 14 residues long.

A single count supports this clone. The chain joins TRBV19 to TRBJ2-7; tentatively, D is TRBD1 (5 bases). V was shortened by 0 bases and J by 2 bases, with 8 bases between the two germline ends. CDR3 length: 14 amino acids. Germline assignment: CDR1 LNHDA and CDR2 SQIVND (reference sequence). Written as DNA, the CDR3 is TGTGCCAGTAGTATAGAACTGGGGCCCTACGAGCAGTACTTC. Translation: CASSIELGPYEQYF.

The chain uses TRBV9 and TRBJ2-1, with 8 nucleotides matching TRBD2. J was trimmed by 1 base and V by 0 bases; bases with no gene match: 6. Germline CDR1 and CDR2: SGDLS and YYNGEE. The CDR3 has 17 amino acids. CDR3 protein: CASSVESGSASYNEQFF. Written as DNA, the CDR3 is TGTGCCAGCAGCGTAGAAAGCGGGAGTGCATCCTACAATGAGCAGTTCTTC.

The rearrangement uses TRBV9 and TRBJ2-1, with 11 bases matching TRBD2. Germline CDR1 reads SGDLS; CDR2 reads YYNGEE. Trimming cost V 4 bases and J 3 bases; bases outside gene matches: 3. The length of the CDR3 is 15 residues. The CDR3 DNA is TGTGCCAGCAGCAACGGACTAGCGGGCTACAATGAGCAGTTCTTC. Translation: CASSNGLAGYNEQFF.

This chain joins TRBV7-2 and TRBJ2-5; D unclear. CDR3 length: 15 amino acids. Germline values: CDR1 SGHTA, CDR2 FQGNSA. Trimming left V 5 bases short and J 5 bases short, with 18 bases between. The CDR3, as DNA: TGTGCCAGCAGCCCCGACCCGATTAAGGCGGAGACCCAGTACTTC. The encoded protein is CASSPDPIKAETQYF.

The chain carries TRBV30 and TRBJ1-2, with 7 bases that match TRBD1. Germline V gene lookup returns CDR1 GTSNPN and CDR2 SVGIG (reference sequence). The V and J ends lost 8 bases and 7 bases, in that order; junction bases with no gene match: 16. The CDR3 covers 14 residues. CDR3 amino acids: CAQQGEGAQGGYTF. The CDR3, as DNA: TGTGCCCAACAGGGAGAGGGGGCGCAAGGTGGCTACACCTTC. Supplemented by reference TRBV30 and TRBJ1-2, the full variable domain reads SQTIHQWPATLVQPVGSPLSLECTVEGTSNPNLYWYRQAAGRGLQLLFYSVGIGQISSEVPQNLSASRPQDRQFILSSKKLLLSDSGFYLCAQQGEGAQGGYTFGSGTRLTVV.

The rearrangement links TRBV28 to TRBJ2-7; 9 positions match TRBD1. Germline V gene lookup returns CDR1 MDHEN and CDR2 SYDVKM. The junction had 4 bases not matched to a gene; V was cut back by 6 bases and J by 1 base. The CDR3 totals 14 residues. CDR3 sequence reads: CASRGTGTSYEQYF. CDR3 nucleotides: TGTGCCAGCAGGGGGACAGGGACTTCCTACGAGCAGTACTTC.

CDR3 loop: CASSQYSKNTGELFF. Written as DNA, the CDR3 is TGTGCCAGCAGCCAGTACAGCAAGAACACCGGGGAGCTGTTTTTT. The chain joins TRBV6-5 to TRBJ2-2, with unresolved D. The CDR3 is 15 residues long. V lost 6 bases and J 1 base, leaving 12 bases between the germline ends. Germline V lookup: CDR1 MNHEY, CDR2 SVGAGI.

The chain recombines TRBV7-2 with TRBJ2-3; 8 nucleotides agree with TRBD2. Germline V gives CDR1 SGHTA, CDR2 FQGNSA. V lost 6 bases and J lost 3; bases outside the gene matches: 8. This CDR3 contains 15 residues. CDR3 in amino acids: CASSFSGGETDTQYF. CDR3 in DNA: TGTGCCAGCAGTTTCAGCGGGGGTGAGACAGATACGCAGTATTTT.

The chain employs TRBV24-1 and TRBJ1-3; 7 bases are shared with TRBD1. This CDR3 is built from 17 residues. The trim removed 1 base at V and 0 bases at J, leaving 5 bases unmatched. Germline V CDR1 and CDR2: KGHDR, SFDVKD. The CDR3 here is CATSDFSPGGSGNTIYF. CDR3 bases: TGTGCCACCAGTGATTTTTCCCCAGGGGGCTCTGGAAACACCATATATTTT.

V and J are TRBV15 and TRBJ2-1; TRBD2 aligns across 10 bases. Trimming removed 0 bases from V and 5 bases from J; junction bases left unmatched: 1. The length of the CDR3 is 15 residues. Germline V lookup: CDR1 LNHNV, CDR2 YYDKDF (reference sequence). CDR3 sequence reads: CATSRDLAGDNEQFF. The CDR3 DNA reads TGTGCCACCAGCAGAGATCTAGCGGGAGACAATGAGCAGTTCTTC.

V gene TRBV19 combines with J gene TRBJ2-2, with TRBD1 matching 9 bases. Trimming cost V 3 bases and J 9 bases; bases outside gene matches: 14. The CDR3 is 17 amino acids. Germline CDR1 and CDR2: LNHDA and SQIVND (reference sequence). The CDR3 reads CASSIILGTGYSRELFF. The CDR3 coding sequence is TGTGCCAGTAGTATTATCTTGGGGACAGGGTACTCGCGGGAGCTGTTTTTT.

The chain carries TRBV19 and TRBJ2-7; a weak D match, TRBD2 (6 bases). CDR1 is LNHDA and CDR2 is SQIVND in the germline V gene (reference sequence). The CDR3 spans 13 residues. V was cut by 7 bases and J by 6 bases, with 16 bases left in between. The CDR3: CASTGGALSEQYF. For the CDR3, the DNA is TGTGCCAGTACGGGCGGGGCCCTCTCCGAGCAGTACTTC. Filled out from reference TRBV19 and TRBJ2-7, the complete variable domain reads DGGITQSPKYLFRKEGQNVTLSCEQNLNHDAMYWYRQDPGQGLRLIYYSQIVNDFQKGDIAEGYSVSREKKESFPLTVTSAQKNPTAFYLCASTGGALSEQYFGPGTRLTVT.

CDR3 bases: TGTGCCAGCAGTTACTCGTCAGGGGCTGTGGATGGCTACACCTTC. It translates to CASSYSSGAVDGYTF. This chain links TRBV6-5 with TRBJ1-2; maybe TRBD1 (6 bases). CDR1 MNHEY and CDR2 SVGAGI come from the germline V gene. There are 15 residues in the CDR3. Trimming left V 0 bases short and J 6 bases short, with 14 bases between.

The J gene is TRBJ1-4, the V gene TRBV5-6; D ambiguous. The germline V gene encodes CDR1 SGHDT and CDR2 YYEEEE. Trimming pared 0 bases from V and 8 bases from J, leaving 11 bases between. The CDR3 runs 14 residues. The CDR3 loop reads CASSLEGLGEKLFF. The CDR3 DNA reads as TGTGCCAGCAGCTTGGAAGGGTTAGGGGAAAAACTGTTTTTT.

V and J are TRBV10-3 and TRBJ2-2; TRBD1 matches at 10 bases. The CDR3 runs 14 residues. The V and J ends lost 7 bases and 6 bases, in that order; junction bases with no gene match: 5. Per germline, CDR1 ENHRY and CDR2 SYGVKD. The CDR3 DNA reads TGTGCCATCAAGGGACAGGGGAGGTCCGGGGAGCTGTTTTTT. Amino acids: CAIKGQGRSGELFF.

The chain links TRBV4-1 to TRBJ2-1; 15 positions agree with TRBD2. Germline V gene sequence: CDR1 MGHRA, CDR2 YSYEKL. V lost 3 bases and J lost 7; bases outside the gene matches: 7. The CDR3 length is 17 residues. The DNA of the CDR3 is TGCGCCAGCAGCCACGGACTAGCGGGAGGGTTTCGAAATGAGCAGTTCTTC. Its protein is CASSHGLAGGFRNEQFF.

This clone is a singleton in its sample. The chain links TRBV19 to TRBJ2-1; D ambiguous. The CDR3 consists of 12 residues. From germline, CDR1 is LNHDA and CDR2 SQIVND (reference sequence). Trimming cost V 5 bases and J 8 bases, with 10 bases left between them. The DNA for the CDR3 is TGTGCCAGTAGTCTCACACGCGATGAGCAGTTCTTC. Its protein is CASSLTRDEQFF.

The sample holds a few counts of this clone. The rearrangement links TRBV7-9 to TRBJ1-1, with 8 positions matching TRBD1. J lost 10 bases, V lost 1 base, and 5 bases had no gene match. The germline CDR1 and CDR2 sequences are SEHNR and FQNEAQ (reference sequence). The CDR3 extends over 13 amino acids. CDR3 sequence reads: CASSLGSDRGAFF. Here the CDR3 DNA reads TGTGCCAGCAGCTTAGGATCCGACAGGGGAGCTTTCTTT.

This chain joins TRBV5-1 and TRBJ2-1, with D perhaps TRBD2 (7 bases). The germline V gene encodes CDR1 SGHRS and CDR2 YFSETQ. Deletions cut 6 bases from V and 2 bases from J, with 15 bases between. This CDR3 is 15 amino acids long. The CDR3 protein is CASTWEGDAYNEQFF. The CDR3 DNA sequence: TGCGCCAGCACCTGGGAGGGGGACGCCTACAATGAGCAGTTCTTC.

The rearrangement joins TRBV7-8 to TRBJ1-6; 9 bases are shared with TRBD1. Germline V gene lookup returns CDR1 SGHVS and CDR2 FQNEAQ. CDR3 size: 16 residues. After removal of 4 bases from V and 5 bases from J, the junction contained 6 bases not matched to a gene. CDR3 DNA: TGTGCCAGCAGCTCATCAAGACAGGGGGATAATTCACCCCTCCACTTT. It translates to CASSSSRQGDNSPLHF.

The chain carries TRBV3-1 (or the pseudogene TRBV3-2) and TRBJ1-4; 7 bases are shared with TRBD1. The length of the CDR3 is 14 residues. Germline values: CDR1 LGHDT, CDR2 YNNKEL (reference sequence). V lost 6 bases to trimming and J lost 4 bases; unmatched junction nucleotides: 5. The CDR3 here is CASSPGTVNEKLFF. CDR3 in DNA: TGTGCCAGCAGTCCCGGGACAGTTAATGAAAAACTGTTTTTT.

The CDR3 nucleotides are TGTGCCAGCAGCCTGGACAGGACTTACGAGCAGTACTTC. Residues: CASSLDRTYEQYF. The rearrangement uses TRBV3-1 (or the pseudogene TRBV3-2) and TRBJ2-7; 7 nucleotides line up with TRBD1. Germline values: CDR1 LGHDT, CDR2 YNNKEL (reference sequence). This CDR3 region has 13 residues. The J segment lost 4 bases and the V segment lost 4 bases, leaving 4 bases of the junction unmatched.

The chain uses TRBV7-2 and TRBJ1-2; D call uncertain. Trimming shortened V by 5 bases and J by 1 base, and 11 bases separated the two germline ends. Germline lookup yields CDR1 SGHTA and CDR2 FQGNSA. This CDR3 is built from 14 residues. The DNA of the CDR3 is TGTGCCAGCAGCCCAGGAGACCGTAACTATGGCTACACCTTC. Translating gives CASSPGDRNYGYTF.

This sequence joins TRBV5-6 and TRBJ1-6, with 8 bases that match TRBD1. The V and J ends lost 4 bases and 0 bases, in that order; junction bases with no gene match: 6. Germline loops: CDR1 SGHDT, CDR2 YYEEEE. This CDR3 region has 17 residues. For the CDR3, the DNA is TGTGCCAGCAGCCCAGGGGGCCCGAGCTCCTATAATTCACCCCTCCACTTT. Translating it yields CASSPGGPSSYNSPLHF.

The rearrangement joins TRBV7-2 to TRBJ1-1; the D gene is possibly TRBD1 (5 bases). The CDR3 extends over 14 amino acids. Germline V gene sequence: CDR1 SGHTA, CDR2 FQGNSA. V was pared by 5 bases and J by 6 bases, with 16 bases between. Here the CDR3 DNA reads TGTGCCAGCAGCAAGGACGGGGCAGTGGCTGAAGCTTTCTTT. This translates into CASSKDGAVAEAFF.

This clone came up once. This rearrangement joins TRBV11-2 to TRBJ2-1; D tentatively fits TRBD1 or TRBD2 (6 bases each). Per the germline V gene, CDR1 is SGHAT and CDR2 is FQNNGV. CDR3 length: 15 amino acids. The V end was cut by 2 bases, the J end by 9 bases, with 17 bases between. The CDR3 loop is CASSLQGQVGGEQFF. The CDR3 region has the DNA TGTGCCAGCAGCTTACAGGGGCAGGTCGGGGGTGAGCAGTTCTTC.

The chain has TRBV4-3 and TRBJ1-1; no firm D call. In germline, CDR1 is LGHNA, CDR2 YSLEER. The CDR3 spans 13 residues. V was shortened by 1 base and J by 8 bases, with 11 bases between the two germline ends. DNA for the CDR3: TGCGCCAGCAGCCAAGGGGCGGGGTGGGAAGCTTTCTTT. Its protein is CASSQGAGWEAFF.

The chain combines TRBV9 with TRBJ2-2; D not certain. The CDR3 sequence is 12 residues long. Germline V gene sequence: CDR1 SGDLS, CDR2 YYNGEE. V gave up 2 bases and J gave up 6 bases, with 5 bases separating them. CDR3: CASSVFSGELFF. The CDR3 nucleotides read TGTGCCAGCAGCGTCTTCTCCGGGGAGCTGTTTTTT.

The rearrangement links TRBV14 to TRBJ2-3; D possibly corresponds to TRBD1 (6 bases). From germline, CDR1 is SGHDN and CDR2 FVKESK. This CDR3 has 16 amino acids. V lost 0 bases to trimming and J lost 4 bases, with 14 bases between them. In DNA, the CDR3 is TGTGCCAGCAGCCAAGATAGGTTCAGGGGCCCAGATACGCAGTATTTT. This gives the protein CASSQDRFRGPDTQYF.

The chain combines TRBV28 with TRBJ1-5; 7 nucleotides match TRBD1. Germline V gene lookup returns CDR1 MDHEN and CDR2 SYDVKM. This CDR3 spans 14 amino acids. The V segment lost 1 base and the J segment 6 bases; nucleotides outside the gene matches: 3. The CDR3 DNA follows: TGTGCCAGCAGTTTATCCAGGGGGTTTCAGCCCCAGCATTTT. Its protein is CASSLSRGFQPQHF. The variable domain in full, with the rest retrieved from reference TRBV28 and TRBJ1-5, is DVKVTQSSRYLVKRTGEKVFLECVQDMDHENMFWYRQDPGLGLRLIYFSYDVKMKEKGDIPEGYSVSREKKERFSLILESASTNQTSMYLCASSLSRGFQPQHFGDGTRLSIL.